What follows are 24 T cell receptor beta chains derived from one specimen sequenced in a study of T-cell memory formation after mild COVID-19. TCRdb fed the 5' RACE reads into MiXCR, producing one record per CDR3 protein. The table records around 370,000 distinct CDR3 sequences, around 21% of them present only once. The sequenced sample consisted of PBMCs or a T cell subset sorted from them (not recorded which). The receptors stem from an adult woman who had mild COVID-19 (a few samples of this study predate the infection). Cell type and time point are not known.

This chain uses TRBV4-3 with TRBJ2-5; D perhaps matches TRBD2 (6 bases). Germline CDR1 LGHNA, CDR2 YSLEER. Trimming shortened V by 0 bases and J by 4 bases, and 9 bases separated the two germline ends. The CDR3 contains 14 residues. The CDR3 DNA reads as TGCGCCAGCAGCCAAGATTGGGGAGGAGAGACCCAGTACTTC. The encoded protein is CASSQDWGGETQYF.

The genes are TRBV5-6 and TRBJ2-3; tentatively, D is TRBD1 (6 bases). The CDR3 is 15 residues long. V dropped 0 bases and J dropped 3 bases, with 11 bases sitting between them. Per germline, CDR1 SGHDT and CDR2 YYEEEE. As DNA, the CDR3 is TGTGCCAGCAGCTTGGACAGGGAAGGGACAGATACGCAGTATTTT. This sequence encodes CASSLDREGTDTQYF.

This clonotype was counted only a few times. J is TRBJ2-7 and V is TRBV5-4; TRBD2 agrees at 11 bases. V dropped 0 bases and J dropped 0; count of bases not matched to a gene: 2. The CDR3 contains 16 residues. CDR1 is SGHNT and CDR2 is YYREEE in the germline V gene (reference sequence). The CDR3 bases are TGTGCCAGCAGCTTGGCCGGGACTAGCGGCTCCTACGAGCAGTACTTC. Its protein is CASSLAGTSGSYEQYF. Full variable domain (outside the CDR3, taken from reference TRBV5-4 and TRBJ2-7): ETGVTQSPTHLIKTRGQQVTLRCSSQSGHNTVSWYQQALGQGPQFIFQYYREEENGRGNFPPRFSGLQFPNYSSELNVNALELDDSALYLCASSLAGTSGSYEQYFGPGTRLTVT.

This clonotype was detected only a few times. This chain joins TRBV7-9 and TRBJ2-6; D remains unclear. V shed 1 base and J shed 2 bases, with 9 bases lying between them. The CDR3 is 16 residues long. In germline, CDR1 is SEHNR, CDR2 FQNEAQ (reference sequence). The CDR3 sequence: CASSLDLAPGANVLTF. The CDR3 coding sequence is TGTGCCAGCAGCTTAGATTTAGCCCCTGGGGCCAACGTCCTGACTTTC.

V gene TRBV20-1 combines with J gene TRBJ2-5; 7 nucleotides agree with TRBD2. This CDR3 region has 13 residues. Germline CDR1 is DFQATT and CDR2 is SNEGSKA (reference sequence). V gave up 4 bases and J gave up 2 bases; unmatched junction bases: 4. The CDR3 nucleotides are TGCAGTGCTACTGGCGGGGGACAAGAGACCCAGTACTTC. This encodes CSATGGGQETQYF.

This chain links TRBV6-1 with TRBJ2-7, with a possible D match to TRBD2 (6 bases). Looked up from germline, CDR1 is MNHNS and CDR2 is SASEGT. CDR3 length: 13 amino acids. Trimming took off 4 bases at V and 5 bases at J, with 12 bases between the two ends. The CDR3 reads CASSGTSPHEQYF. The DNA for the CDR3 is TGTGCCAGCAGTGGAACTAGCCCCCACGAGCAGTACTTC.

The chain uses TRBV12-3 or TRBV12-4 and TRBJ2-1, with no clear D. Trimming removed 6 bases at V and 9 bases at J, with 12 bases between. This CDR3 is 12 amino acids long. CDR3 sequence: CASSLDGGEQFF. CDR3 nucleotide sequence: TGTGCCAGCAGCCTGGATGGCGGTGAGCAGTTCTTC.

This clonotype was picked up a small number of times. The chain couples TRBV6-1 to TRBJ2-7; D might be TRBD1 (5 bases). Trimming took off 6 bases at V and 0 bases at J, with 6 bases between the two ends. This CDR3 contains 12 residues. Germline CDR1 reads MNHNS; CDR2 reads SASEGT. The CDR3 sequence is CASRGDSYEQYF. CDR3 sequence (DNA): TGTGCCAGCAGAGGGGACTCCTACGAGCAGTACTTC.

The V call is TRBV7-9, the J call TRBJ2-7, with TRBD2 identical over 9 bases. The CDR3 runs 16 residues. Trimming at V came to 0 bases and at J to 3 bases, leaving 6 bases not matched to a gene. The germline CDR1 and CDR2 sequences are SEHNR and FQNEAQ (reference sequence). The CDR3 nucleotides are TGTGCCAGCAGCTTAGCGGAAGCGGGAGGTCACTACGAGCAGTACTTC. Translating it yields CASSLAEAGGHYEQYF.

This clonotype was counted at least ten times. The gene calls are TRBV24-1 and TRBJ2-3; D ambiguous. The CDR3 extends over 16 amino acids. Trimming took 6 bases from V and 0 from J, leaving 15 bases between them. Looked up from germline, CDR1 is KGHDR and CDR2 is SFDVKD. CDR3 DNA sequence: TGTGCCACCAGTCCCCGGTGGGGTGAGAGCACAGATACGCAGTATTTT. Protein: CATSPRWGESTDTQYF.

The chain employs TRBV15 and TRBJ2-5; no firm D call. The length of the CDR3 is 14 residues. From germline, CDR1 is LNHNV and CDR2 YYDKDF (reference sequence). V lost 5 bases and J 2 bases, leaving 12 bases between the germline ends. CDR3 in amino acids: CATSPPQRQETQYF. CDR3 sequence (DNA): TGTGCCACCAGCCCCCCCCAGAGGCAAGAGACCCAGTACTTC. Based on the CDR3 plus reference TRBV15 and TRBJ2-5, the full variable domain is DAMVIQNPRYQVTQFGKPVTLSCSQTLNHNVMYWYQQKSSQAPKLLFHYYDKDFNNEADTPDNFQSRRPNTSFCFLDIRSPGLGDTAMYLCATSPPQRQETQYFGPGTRLLVL.

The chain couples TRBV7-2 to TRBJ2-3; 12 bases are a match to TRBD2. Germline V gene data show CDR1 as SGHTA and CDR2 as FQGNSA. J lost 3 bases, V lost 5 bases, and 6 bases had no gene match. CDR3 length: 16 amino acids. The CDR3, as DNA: TGTGCCAGCAGCCTACTAGCGGGGGGAGGGACAGATACGCAGTATTTT. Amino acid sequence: CASSLLAGGGTDTQYF. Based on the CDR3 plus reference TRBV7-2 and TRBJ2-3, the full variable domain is GAGVSQSPSNKVTEKGKDVELRCDPISGHTALYWYRQSLGQGLEFLIYFQGNSAPDKSGLPSDRFSAERTGGSVSTLTIQRTQQEDSAVYLCASSLLAGGGTDTQYFGPGTRLTVL.

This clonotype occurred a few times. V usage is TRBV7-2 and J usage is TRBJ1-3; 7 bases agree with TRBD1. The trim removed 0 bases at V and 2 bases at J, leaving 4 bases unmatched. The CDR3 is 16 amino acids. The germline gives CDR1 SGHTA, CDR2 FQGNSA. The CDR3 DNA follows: TGTGCCAGCAGCTTAGCGCCCGGGACAGCTGGAAACACCATATATTTT. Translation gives CASSLAPGTAGNTIYF.

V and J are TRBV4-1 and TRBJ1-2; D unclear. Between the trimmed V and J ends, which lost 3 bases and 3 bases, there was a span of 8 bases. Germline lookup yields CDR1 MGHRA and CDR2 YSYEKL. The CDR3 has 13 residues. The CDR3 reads CASSHIDHYGYTF. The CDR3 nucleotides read TGCGCCAGCAGCCACATAGACCACTATGGCTACACCTTC.

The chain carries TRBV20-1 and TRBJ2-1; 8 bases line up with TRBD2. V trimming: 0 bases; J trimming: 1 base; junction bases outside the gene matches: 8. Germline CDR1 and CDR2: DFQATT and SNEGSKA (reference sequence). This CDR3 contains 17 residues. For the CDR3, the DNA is TGCAGTGCTAGAGATCGAAGGACTAGCAGGTCCTACAATGAGCAGTTCTTC. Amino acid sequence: CSARDRRTSRSYNEQFF.

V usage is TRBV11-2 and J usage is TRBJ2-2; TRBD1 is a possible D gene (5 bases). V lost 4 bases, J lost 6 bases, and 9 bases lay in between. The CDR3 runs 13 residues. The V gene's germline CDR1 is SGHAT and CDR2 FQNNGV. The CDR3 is CASSYQGPGELFF. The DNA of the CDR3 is TGTGCCAGCAGCTATCAGGGTCCCGGGGAGCTGTTTTTT.

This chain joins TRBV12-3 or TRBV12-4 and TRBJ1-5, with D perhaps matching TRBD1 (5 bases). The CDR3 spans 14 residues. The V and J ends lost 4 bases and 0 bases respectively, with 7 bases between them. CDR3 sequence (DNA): TGTGCCAGCAGTTACAGGCATAGCAATCAGCCCCAGCATTTT. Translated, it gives CASSYRHSNQPQHF.

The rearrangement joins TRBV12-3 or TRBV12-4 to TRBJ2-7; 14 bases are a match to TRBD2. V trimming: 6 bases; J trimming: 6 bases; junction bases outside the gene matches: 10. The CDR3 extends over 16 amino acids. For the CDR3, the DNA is TGTGCCAGCAGCCATCAGGGACTAGCGGGAGAGGCCGAGCAGTACTTC. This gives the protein CASSHQGLAGEAEQYF.

CDR3 sequence (DNA): TGTGCCAGTAGTACTAGGGACTACGGGGACGAGCAGTACTTC. Encoded protein: CASSTRDYGDEQYF. The chain recombines TRBV19 with TRBJ2-7, with 7 positions matching TRBD2. V dropped 4 bases and J dropped 5; count of bases not matched to a gene: 8. Germline loops: CDR1 LNHDA, CDR2 SQIVND (reference sequence). The CDR3 extends over 14 amino acids. The full variable domain, completed using reference TRBV19 and TRBJ2-7, is DGGITQSPKYLFRKEGQNVTLSCEQNLNHDAMYWYRQDPGQGLRLIYYSQIVNDFQKGDIAEGYSVSREKKESFPLTVTSAQKNPTAFYLCASSTRDYGDEQYFGPGTRLTVT.

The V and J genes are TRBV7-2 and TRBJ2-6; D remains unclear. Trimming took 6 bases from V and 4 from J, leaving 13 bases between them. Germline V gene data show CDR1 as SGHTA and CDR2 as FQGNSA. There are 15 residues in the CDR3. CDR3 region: CASSRSKQGANVLTF. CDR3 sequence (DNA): TGTGCCAGCAGTCGGTCGAAGCAGGGGGCCAACGTCCTGACTTTC.

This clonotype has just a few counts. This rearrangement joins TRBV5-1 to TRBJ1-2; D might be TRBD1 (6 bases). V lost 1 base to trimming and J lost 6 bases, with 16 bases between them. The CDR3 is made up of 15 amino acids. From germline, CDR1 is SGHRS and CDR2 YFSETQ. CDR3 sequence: CASSLLQTGNNGYTF. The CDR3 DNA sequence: TGCGCCAGCAGCTTGCTCCAAACAGGGAACAATGGCTACACCTTC.

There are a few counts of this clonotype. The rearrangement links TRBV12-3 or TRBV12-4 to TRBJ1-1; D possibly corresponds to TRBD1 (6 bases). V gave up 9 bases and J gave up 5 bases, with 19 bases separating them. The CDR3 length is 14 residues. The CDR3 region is CASGLDGGRTEAFF. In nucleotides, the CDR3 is TGTGCCAGTGGCCTGGATGGGGGGCGGACTGAAGCTTTCTTT.

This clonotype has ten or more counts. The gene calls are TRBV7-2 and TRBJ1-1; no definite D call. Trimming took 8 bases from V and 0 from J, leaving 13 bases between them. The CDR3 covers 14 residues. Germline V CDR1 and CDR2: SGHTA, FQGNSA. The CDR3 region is CASDSGRMNTEAFF. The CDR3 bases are TGTGCCAGCGACTCTGGGAGGATGAACACTGAAGCTTTCTTT.

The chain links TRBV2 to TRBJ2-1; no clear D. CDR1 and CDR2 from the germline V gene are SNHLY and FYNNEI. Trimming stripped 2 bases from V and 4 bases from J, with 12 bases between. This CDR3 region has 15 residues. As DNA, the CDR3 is TGTGCCAGCAGTGAACCCCTGCCCTCGTACAATGAGCAGTTCTTC. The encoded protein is CASSEPLPSYNEQFF.